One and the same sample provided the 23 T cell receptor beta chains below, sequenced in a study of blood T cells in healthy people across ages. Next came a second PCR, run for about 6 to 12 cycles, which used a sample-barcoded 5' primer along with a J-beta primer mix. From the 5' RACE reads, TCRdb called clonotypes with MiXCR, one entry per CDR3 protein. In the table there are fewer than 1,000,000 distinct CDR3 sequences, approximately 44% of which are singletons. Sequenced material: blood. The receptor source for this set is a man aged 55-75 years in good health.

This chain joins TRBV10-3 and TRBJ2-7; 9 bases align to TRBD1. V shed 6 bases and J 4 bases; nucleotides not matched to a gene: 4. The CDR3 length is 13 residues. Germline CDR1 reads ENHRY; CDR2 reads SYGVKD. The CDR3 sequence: CAISRDREYEQYF. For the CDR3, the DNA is TGTGCCATCAGCCGGGACAGGGAATACGAGCAGTACTTC.

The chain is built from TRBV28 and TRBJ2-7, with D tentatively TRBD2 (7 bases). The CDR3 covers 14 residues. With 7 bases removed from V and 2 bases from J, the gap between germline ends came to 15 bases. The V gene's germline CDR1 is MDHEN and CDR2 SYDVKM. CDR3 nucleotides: TGTGCCAGCAAAGTCCGGGGGGCCGCCTACGAGCAGTACTTC. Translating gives CASKVRGAAYEQYF.

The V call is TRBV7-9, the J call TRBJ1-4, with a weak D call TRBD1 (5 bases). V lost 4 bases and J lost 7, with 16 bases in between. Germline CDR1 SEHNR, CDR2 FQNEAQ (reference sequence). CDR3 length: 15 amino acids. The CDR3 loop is CASSSRRGEGEKLFF. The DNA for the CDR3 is TGTGCCAGCAGCTCCAGGAGAGGGGAGGGTGAAAAACTGTTTTTT.

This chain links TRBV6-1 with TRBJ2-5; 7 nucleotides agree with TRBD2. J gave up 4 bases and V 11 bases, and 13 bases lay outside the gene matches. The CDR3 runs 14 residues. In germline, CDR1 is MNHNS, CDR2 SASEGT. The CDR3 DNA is TGTGCCCTTGGCAGCGGGGTCTTGGGAGAGACCCAGTACTTC. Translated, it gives CALGSGVLGETQYF.

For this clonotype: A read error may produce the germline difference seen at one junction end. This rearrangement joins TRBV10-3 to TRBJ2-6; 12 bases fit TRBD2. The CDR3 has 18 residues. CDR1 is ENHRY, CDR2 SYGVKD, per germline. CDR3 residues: CAISPKLAGGYGANALTF. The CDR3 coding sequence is TGTGCCATCAGTCCAAAACTAGCGGGGGGTTATGGGGCCAACGCCCTGACTTTC.

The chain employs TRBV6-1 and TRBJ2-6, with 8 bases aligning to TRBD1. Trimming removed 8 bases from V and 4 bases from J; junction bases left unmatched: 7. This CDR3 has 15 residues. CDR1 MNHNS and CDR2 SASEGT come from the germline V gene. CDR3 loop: CASAEQGEGANVLTF. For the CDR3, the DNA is TGTGCCAGCGCTGAACAGGGGGAGGGGGCCAACGTCCTGACTTTC.

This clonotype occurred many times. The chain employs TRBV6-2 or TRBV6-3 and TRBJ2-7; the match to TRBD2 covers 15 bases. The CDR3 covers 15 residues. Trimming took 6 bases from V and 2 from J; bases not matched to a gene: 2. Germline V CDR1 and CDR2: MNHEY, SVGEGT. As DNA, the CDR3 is TGTGCCAGCAGCAGGACTAGCGGGGGGGCCTACGAGCAGTACTTC. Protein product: CASSRTSGGAYEQYF.

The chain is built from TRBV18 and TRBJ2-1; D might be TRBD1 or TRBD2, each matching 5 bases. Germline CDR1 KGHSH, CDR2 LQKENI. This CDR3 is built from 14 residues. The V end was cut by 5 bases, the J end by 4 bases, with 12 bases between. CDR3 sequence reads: CASSGTTLYNEQFF. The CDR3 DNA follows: TGTGCCAGCTCAGGGACCACCTTATACAATGAGCAGTTCTTC. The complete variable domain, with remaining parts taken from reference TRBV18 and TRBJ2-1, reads NAGVMQNPRHLVRRRGQEARLRCSPMKGHSHVYWYRQLPEEGLKFMVYLQKENIIDESGMPKERFSAEFPKEGPSILRIQQVVRGDSAAYFCASSGTTLYNEQFFGPGTRLTVL.

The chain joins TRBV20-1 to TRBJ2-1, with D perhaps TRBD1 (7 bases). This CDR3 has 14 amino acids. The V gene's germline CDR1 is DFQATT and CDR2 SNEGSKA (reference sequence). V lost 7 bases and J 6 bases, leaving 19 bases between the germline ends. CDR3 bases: TGCAGTGTTCCCCGGGGGACAGCACTCAATGAGCAGTTCTTC. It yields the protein CSVPRGTALNEQFF.

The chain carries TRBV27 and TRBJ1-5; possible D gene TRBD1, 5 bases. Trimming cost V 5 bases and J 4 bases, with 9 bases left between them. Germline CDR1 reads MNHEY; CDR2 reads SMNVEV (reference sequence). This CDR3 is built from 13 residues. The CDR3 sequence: CASSMTVNQPQHF. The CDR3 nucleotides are TGTGCCAGCAGTATGACAGTTAATCAGCCCCAGCATTTT.

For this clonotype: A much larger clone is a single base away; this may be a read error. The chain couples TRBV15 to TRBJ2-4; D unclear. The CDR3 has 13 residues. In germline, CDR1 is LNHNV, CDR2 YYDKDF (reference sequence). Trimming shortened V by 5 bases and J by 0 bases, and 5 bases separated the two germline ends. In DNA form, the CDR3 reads TGTGCCACCAGCCGCAAAGCCAAAAACATTCAGTACTTC. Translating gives CATSRKAKNIQYF.

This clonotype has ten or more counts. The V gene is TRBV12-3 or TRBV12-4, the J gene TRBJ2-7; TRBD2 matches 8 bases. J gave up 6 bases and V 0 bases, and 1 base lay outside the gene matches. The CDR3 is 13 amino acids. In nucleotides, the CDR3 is TGTGCCAGCAGTTTAGCCCGGGGGGGCGAGCAGTACTTC. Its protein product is CASSLARGGEQYF.

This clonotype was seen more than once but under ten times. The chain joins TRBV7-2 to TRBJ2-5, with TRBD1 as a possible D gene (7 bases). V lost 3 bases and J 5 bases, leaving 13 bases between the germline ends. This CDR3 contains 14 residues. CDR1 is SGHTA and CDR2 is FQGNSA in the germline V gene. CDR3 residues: CASSFRGVGETQYF. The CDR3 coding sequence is TGTGCCAGCAGCTTCAGGGGGGTGGGTGAGACCCAGTACTTC.

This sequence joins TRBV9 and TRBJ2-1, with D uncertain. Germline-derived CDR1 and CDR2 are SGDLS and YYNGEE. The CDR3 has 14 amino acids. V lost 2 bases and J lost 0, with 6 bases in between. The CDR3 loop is CASSVVSSYNEQFF. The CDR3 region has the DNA TGTGCCAGCAGCGTTGTAAGCTCCTACAATGAGCAGTTCTTC.

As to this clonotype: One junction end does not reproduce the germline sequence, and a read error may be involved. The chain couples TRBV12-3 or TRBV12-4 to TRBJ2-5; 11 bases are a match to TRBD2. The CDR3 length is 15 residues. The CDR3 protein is CTSRQLAGASETQYF. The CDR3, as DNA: TGTACCAGCAGGCAACTAGCGGGGGCTTCGGAGACCCAGTACTTC.

CDR3 protein: CASSLRAEEETQYF. The DNA of the CDR3 is TGTGCCAGCAGCCTCAGGGCGGAAGAAGAGACCCAGTACTTC. V gene TRBV4-2 combines with J gene TRBJ2-5; tentatively, D is TRBD1 (5 bases). Trimming shortened V by 4 bases and J by 3 bases, and 12 bases separated the two germline ends. In germline, CDR1 is LGHNA, CDR2 YNFKEQ. This CDR3 has 14 residues.

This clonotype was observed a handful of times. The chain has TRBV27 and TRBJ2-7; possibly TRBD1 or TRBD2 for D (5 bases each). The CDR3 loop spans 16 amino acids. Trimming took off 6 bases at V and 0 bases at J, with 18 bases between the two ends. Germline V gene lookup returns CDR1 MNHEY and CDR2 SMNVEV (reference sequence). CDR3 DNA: TGTGCCAGCAGACGCGCCGGGACGGAGGCCTCCTACGAGCAGTACTTC. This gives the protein CASRRAGTEASYEQYF.

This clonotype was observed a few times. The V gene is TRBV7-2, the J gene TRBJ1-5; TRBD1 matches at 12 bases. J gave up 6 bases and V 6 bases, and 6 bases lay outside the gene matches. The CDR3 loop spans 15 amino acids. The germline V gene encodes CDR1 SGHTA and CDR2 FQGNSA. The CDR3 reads CASRSGQGAGQPQHF. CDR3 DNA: TGTGCCAGCAGATCGGGACAGGGGGCAGGTCAGCCCCAGCATTTT.

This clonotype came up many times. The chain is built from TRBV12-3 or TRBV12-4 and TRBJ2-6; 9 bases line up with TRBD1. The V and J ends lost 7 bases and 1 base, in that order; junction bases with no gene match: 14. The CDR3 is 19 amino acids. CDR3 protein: CASTPWVRTGASGANVLTF. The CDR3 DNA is TGTGCCAGCACTCCTTGGGTGAGGACAGGGGCTTCTGGGGCCAACGTCCTGACTTTC.

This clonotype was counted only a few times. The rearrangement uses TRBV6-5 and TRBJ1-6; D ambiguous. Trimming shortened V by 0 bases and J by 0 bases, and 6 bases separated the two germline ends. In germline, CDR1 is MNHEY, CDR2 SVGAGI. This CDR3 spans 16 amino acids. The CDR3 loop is CASSYSTRSYNSPLHF. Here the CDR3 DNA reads TGTGCCAGCAGTTACTCAACTCGCTCCTATAATTCACCCCTCCACTTT.

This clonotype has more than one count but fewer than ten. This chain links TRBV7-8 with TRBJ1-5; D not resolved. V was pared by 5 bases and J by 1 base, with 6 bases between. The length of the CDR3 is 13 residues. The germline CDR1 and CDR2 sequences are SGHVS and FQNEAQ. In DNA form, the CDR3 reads TGTGCCAGCAGCACCAGAAGCAATCAGCCCCAGCATTTT. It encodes CASSTRSNQPQHF.

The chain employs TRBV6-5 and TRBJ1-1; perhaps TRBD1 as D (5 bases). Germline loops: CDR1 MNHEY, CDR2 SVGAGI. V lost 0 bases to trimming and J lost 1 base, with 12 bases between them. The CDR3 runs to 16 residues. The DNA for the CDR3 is TGTGCCAGCAGTTACTCGATCATGAGGGGGAACACTGAAGCTTTCTTT. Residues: CASSYSIMRGNTEAFF.

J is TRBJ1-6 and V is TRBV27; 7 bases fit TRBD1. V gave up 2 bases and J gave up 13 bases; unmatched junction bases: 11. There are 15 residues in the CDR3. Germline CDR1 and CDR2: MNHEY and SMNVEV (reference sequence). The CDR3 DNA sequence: TGTGCCAGCAGTTTAGCTCCTTACAGGGGATTGCCCCTCCACTTT. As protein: CASSLAPYRGLPLHF.